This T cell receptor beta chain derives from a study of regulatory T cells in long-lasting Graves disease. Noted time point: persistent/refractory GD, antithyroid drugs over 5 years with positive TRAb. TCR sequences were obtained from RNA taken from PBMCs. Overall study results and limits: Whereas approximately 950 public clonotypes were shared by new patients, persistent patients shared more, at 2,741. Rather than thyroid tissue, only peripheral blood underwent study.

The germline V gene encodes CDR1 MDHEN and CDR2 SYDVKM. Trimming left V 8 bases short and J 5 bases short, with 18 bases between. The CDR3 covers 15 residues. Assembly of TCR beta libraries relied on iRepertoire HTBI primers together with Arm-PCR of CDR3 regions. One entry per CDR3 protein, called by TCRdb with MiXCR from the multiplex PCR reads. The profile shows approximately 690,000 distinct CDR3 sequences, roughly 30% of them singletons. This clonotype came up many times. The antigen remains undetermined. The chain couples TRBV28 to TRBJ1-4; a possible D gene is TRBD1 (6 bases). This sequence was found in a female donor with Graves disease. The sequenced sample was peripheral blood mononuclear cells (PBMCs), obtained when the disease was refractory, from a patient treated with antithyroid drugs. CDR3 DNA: TGTGCCAGCTCGTCTACAGGGTTTCGGAATGAAAAACTGTTTTTT. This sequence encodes CASSSTGFRNEKLFF.